This T cell receptor (beta chain) originates from a study of blood T cell repertoires in COVID-19. Study background: Nucleic acid was either cDNA or gDNA, and it came from T cells, B-cell-depleted T cells, or PBMCs.

Authors' analysis steps: Nucleated cell counts were estimated from reference gene primer amplification. The assay was immunoSEQ multiplex PCR, and TCRdb's table has in-frame clones only and misses some. That table supplies the V and J calls and clone size; D and trimming were determined from the DNA. Among around 170,000 clones listed, about 85% were seen once. The receptor's source is a woman aged 25-40 years with active or convalescent COVID-19. Sequenced material: peripheral blood.

Here the CDR3 DNA reads TGTGCCAGCAGTTCCAACACAGGGGGCTGGGGCTACACCTTC. Translated: CASSSNTGGWGYTF. The chain has TRBV6-5 and TRBJ1-2, with 9 nucleotides matching TRBD1. The ends lost 4 bases at V and 8 bases at J; junction bases unmatched: 8. The CDR3 totals 14 residues. Germline CDR1 reads MNHEY; CDR2 reads SVGAGI.